Each of the 2 T cell receptor beta chains below was sequenced from the same sample in a study of blood T cell repertoires in COVID-19. Using immunoSEQ multiplex PCR, the repertoire was profiled, and TCRdb retains in-frame clones only, with some absent. There are 250,000 to 300,000 clones in the sample; about 86% occur only once, and 9.5% to 15% lies in the top ten. The sequenced sample consisted of peripheral blood. The receptors originated from a woman aged 25 to 39 with COVID-19, enrolled during active disease.

V is TRBV9 and J is TRBJ2-7; TRBD2 aligns across 14 bases. The CDR3 runs to 14 residues. Trimming removed 3 bases from V and 4 bases from J; junction bases left unmatched: 0. Germline CDR1 is SGDLS and CDR2 is YYNGEE. The CDR3 DNA is TGTGCCAGCAGCGGGACTAGCGGGGGGTACGAGCAGTACTTC. Translation gives CASSGTSGGYEQYF. The full variable domain, with the rest looked up from reference TRBV9 and TRBJ2-7, is DSGVTQTPKHLITATGQRVTLRCSPRSGDLSVYWYQQSLDQGLQFLIQYYNGEERAKGNILERFSAQQFPDLHSELNLSSLELGDSALYFCASSGTSGGYEQYFGPGTRLTVT.

The chain carries TRBV15 and TRBJ2-3, with D possibly being TRBD2 (6 bases). The V gene's germline CDR1 is LNHNV and CDR2 YYDKDF (reference sequence). V gave up 11 bases and J gave up 0 bases, with 15 bases separating them. The CDR3 has 14 residues. CDR3 sequence: CAAGRGGSTDTQYF. In DNA, the CDR3 is TGTGCCGCGGGCCGGGGAGGCAGCACAGATACGCAGTATTTT.